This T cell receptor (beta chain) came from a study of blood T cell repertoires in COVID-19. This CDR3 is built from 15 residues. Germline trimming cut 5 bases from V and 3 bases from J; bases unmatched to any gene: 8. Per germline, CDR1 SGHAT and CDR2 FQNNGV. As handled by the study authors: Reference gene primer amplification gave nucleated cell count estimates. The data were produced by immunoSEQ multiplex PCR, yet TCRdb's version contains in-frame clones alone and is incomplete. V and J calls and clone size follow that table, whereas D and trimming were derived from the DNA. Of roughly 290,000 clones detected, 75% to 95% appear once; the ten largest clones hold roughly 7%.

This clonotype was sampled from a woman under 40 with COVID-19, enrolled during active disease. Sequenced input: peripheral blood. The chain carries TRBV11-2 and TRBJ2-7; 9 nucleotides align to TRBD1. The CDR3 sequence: CASSLDRGDFYEQYF. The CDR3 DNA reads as TGTGCCAGCAGCCTGGACAGGGGTGATTTCTACGAGCAGTACTTC.